This T cell receptor beta chain was obtained from a study of cytomegalovirus exposure and HLA in healthy donors (dated by TCRdb to about 2017). Background on the whole study: According to an earlier analysis of around 600 of the donors, 150 million to 200 million T cells yielded some 120 million unique TCR beta sequences and 276 Gb of sequence data. The study used immunosequencing to profile the T cell repertoires of 670 or so subjects and linked those repertoires to cytomegalovirus serostatus. In a later analysis, previously published TCR beta repertoires from several hundred donors were re-analyzed and high-resolution HLA genotyping was added so that TCR occurrence patterns could be studied. Along with the roughly 670-subject first cohort, a separate validation cohort of over 90 different subjects was used. Both class I and class II loci were covered by HLA typing, at four-digit resolution. An earlier analysis of approximately 500 of the donors applied high-throughput TCR beta sequencing to assess whether each TCR beta V gene segment acted as functional or pseudogenic. The study combined high-throughput TCR immunosequencing, statistical association of individual TCRs with disease status, and machine learning to predict cytomegalovirus infection status. All discovery cohort repertoires had been generated using a single sequencing platform. The number of donors typed differed by locus, with roughly 620-630 for A, B, C, DRB1 and DQB1, around 560 for DQA1, 606 for DPA1, and 450 to 480 for DPB1. Genome-wide SNP genotypes for about 65% of the roughly 670 donors were used in a later genetic analysis, which treated that subset as a discovery cohort. The study aimed to test whether cataloging public T cell receptors could reveal signatures of past pathogen exposure. Around 320 gigabases of sequencing data and tens of millions of unique TCR sequences were included in an early release covering roughly 700 HLA-typed donors. Across approximately 400 genotyped donors of the cohort, an average of about 240,000 unique TCR beta nucleotide sequences per donor were sequenced, and 15% to 20% of those sequences were non-productive. The genetic ancestry cluster associated with self-reported Caucasian donors included about 81% of the approximately 410 genotyped donors. Donor age, sex, ethnicity and CMV serostatus were compiled together with the repertoire data. A handful of DR-DQ haplotypes were handled as single units for association and clustering because linkage in the cohort was strong. The later analysis used no new phenotypic data to find candidate immune exposures, relying instead on TCR beta sequences and their occurrence across donors. What the study reported, not specific to this receptor: Correlated functional status among segregating V segments might be attributable to linkage disequilibrium, but an unknown experimental factor could not be ruled out. Assigning TCR associations to individual alleles was difficult when HLA alleles, especially DR and DQ, strongly co-occurred. Three of the identified cytomegalovirus-associated TCR beta chains were confirmed in vitro to be specific for cytomegalovirus antigens. A cluster of highly shared sequence variants was judged likely to be a technical artifact of the sequencing pipeline. A later genetic analysis associated a missense DCLRE1C variant with V-gene and J-gene trimming of TCR beta chains, and an independent cohort replicated the association. Compared with equally common non-associated chains, HLA-associated TCR beta chains in a later analysis were more clonally expanded and had lower generation probabilities. In a later analysis, TCR association rates were found to vary across HLA loci, with the most associated TCRs seen for DRB1 alleles and the fewest for HLA-C alleles. Most TCR sequences were seen in very few donors, while some public TCRs were found in many individuals. HLA typing was unavailable for some donors at each locus, so association tests used only the typed subset. In a later analysis, most CMV-associated TCR beta chains were found to appear HLA-restricted, with HLA associations seemingly driven largely by CMV exposure. Immune exposure information for the cohort was limited to CMV serostatus. In a later analysis, around 15,000 TCR beta sequences were associated with specific HLA alleles at a false discovery rate of 0.05. About 17 rarely observed V segments, including chromosome 9 orphons, were excluded from the earlier analysis of approximately 600 of the donors because counts were too low. An earlier analysis of around 500 of the donors showed that most TCR beta V segments appeared in productive rearrangements either about 87% or about 30% of the time, which broadly matched IMGT annotations. Several of the top co-occurrence clusters appeared to be linked to parvovirus B19, influenza, CMV and Epstein-Barr virus, according to a later analysis. Presence/absence analyses assumed roughly uniform sequencing depth across donors, an assumption that may not hold. The 87-base-pair reads could not distinguish some IMGT-functional V segments, including TRBV6-2 and TRBV6-3, so those segments were excluded. The classifier was reported to diagnose cytomegalovirus status with high specificity and sensitivity in both the original and validation cohorts. This cohort had only TCR beta chains sequenced, and the lack of alpha or paired-chain data limited which features could be detected. A later genetic analysis reported fewer N-insertions in productive TCRs among donors in an Asian-associated ancestry cluster than the approximately 700-donor mean. The study listed approximately 150 TCR beta chains as associated with cytomegalovirus. The authors suggested that the approach could potentially be extended to other disease states and immunological phenotypes. A further reported finding was that TCR beta sequences accurately predicted the HLA-A and HLA-B alleles for most subjects in the first cohort.

Note on this clone: Its antigen remains undetermined. Base qualities are not provided; no much larger clone lies one nucleotide away.

The CDR3 holds 15 amino acids from the cysteine to the phenylalanine. Here the CDR3 DNA is all that survives: 45 bases in frame from base 1. Receptor amplification or capture employed the immunoSEQ multiplex PCR assay. A mixture of 60 forward primers for TCR Vbeta segments and 13 reverse primers for TCR Jbeta segments was used in the multiplex PCR. The CDR3 region of rearranged TCR beta genes was amplified from genomic DNA with a multiplex PCR assay. On the Illumina HiSeq System, the amplified TCR beta libraries were sequenced as 87-base-pair reads. In the paper's pipeline: A later analysis counted about 82 million unique TCR beta chains across the 666 repertoires, and roughly 10 million of these chains were shared by at least two donors. A nearest-neighbor algorithm error-corrected the raw reads and collapsed the reads into unique sequences, merging closely related sequences to remove PCR and sequencing errors. CDR3 sequences were aligned to IMGT reference sequences to assign V, D and J gene segments. For a sequence to be retained, a match of at least six nucleotides to both a V gene segment and a J gene segment was required. Rearrangements were classified as productive when the CDR3 lacked stop codons and remained in frame with V and J, and all other rearrangements were classified as non-productive. Following IMGT convention, CDR3 was defined as the stretch from the second conserved V-encoded cysteine to the conserved J-encoded phenylalanine. The earlier analysis of about 570 of the donors excluded any sequence lacking an unambiguous match to a single V gene segment. An earlier analysis of several hundred of the donors called V segments functional above 56.7% productive rearrangements and segregating when the between-donor standard deviation exceeded 5%. A statistical classification framework was developed to diagnose cytomegalovirus status using the catalog of TCR beta chain sequences. V and J gene assignment, in a later analysis, came from comparing TCR nucleotide sequences with IMGT/GENE-DB human TR gene sequences. In a later analysis, CDR3 sequences and most-parsimonious VDJ recombination scenarios were assigned using the TCRdist pipeline. In a later analysis, each TCR beta chain was defined by its CDR3 amino acid sequence together with its V-gene family, and reads lacking a unique V-gene family were excluded. In a later analysis, 500 to 700 highly shared, low-generation-probability nucleotide sequences were removed to address suspected cross-contamination and a sequencing artifact. For each public chain, a later analysis derived a clonal expansion index from normalized ranks of inferred template counts within each repertoire. In a later analysis, generation probabilities were computed with a VDJ recombination model fitted to out-of-frame rearrangements, and the resulting probabilities were checked against IGoR. Hypergeometric tests were used in a later analysis to score TCR-TCR, TCR-HLA and TCR-CMV co-occurrence, with a repertoire-size bias correction applied to the TCR pairs. To estimate false discovery rates, a later analysis permuted the HLA or CMV assignments 20 times. A later analysis grouped co-occurring TCRs with DBSCAN, adding TCRdist sequence similarity when clustering within HLA-allele-positive subsets. For co-occurrence clustering, repertoires with fewer than 30,000 or more than 120,000 public chains were excluded, along with roughly 5 repertoires with anomalous nucleotide sharing. TCRdb limited this immuneACCESS table to in-frame rearrangements with V and J called. A share of clones is missing; checked studies link under half to unresolved V genes, and the rest is unexplained. That table is the source of V, J and clone size, and D and trimming were worked out from the DNA. This sample lists 190,000 or so clones; around 83% were detected once. More than 8.5% of the sample comes from the top ten.

In total, roughly 670 healthy bone marrow donors made up the cohort. At the time of sampling, every cohort member was nominally healthy, though immune exposures that went unrecorded were likely present. The donor tested CMV seropositive and was one of the 289 seropositive cohort members. A peripheral blood sample was collected from each donor, and TCR beta sequencing was performed on peripheral blood mononuclear cells. The Qiagen DNeasy Blood Extraction Kit was used to extract genomic DNA from the blood cell samples. The sequencing input was PBMCs. Recombination linked TRBV21-1 to TRBJ2-7; the table gives TRBD1 as D, unverified against the DNA. TRBV21-1 is recorded as a pseudogene. This receptor was identified in a woman aged 45-59 years in good health and CMV-seropositive. For the CDR3, the sequence is CASSKWWTVSNEQYF. The bases are TGTGCCAGCAGCAAATGGTGGACAGTTAGCAACGAGCAGTACTTC.